The sequence of this T cell receptor beta chain was determined in a study of shared clonotypes between healthy human individuals. Across the whole study: Each donor's CD4 naive and CD4 memory cells filled three plates apiece, CD8 naive two, and CD8 memory one.

The germline V gene encodes CDR1 MNHNY and CDR2 SVGAGI (reference sequence). This CDR3 has 12 amino acids. V shed 2 bases and J shed 5 bases, with 6 bases lying between them. Genomic DNA of each subset was evenly split across several immunoSEQ plates. TCRdb's table, derived via immunoSEQ multiplex PCR, lists solely in-frame clones and lacks some. The top ten clones hold roughly 1.1% of a sample with 1.6 million or so clones, around 97% of them seen once. J is TRBJ1-2 and V is TRBV6-6; D uncertain. The receptor comes from a man between 25 and 39 years old in good health. The specimen sequenced was naive CD4+ T cells sorted from blood. Regarding subset: CD45RA+ positively selected. CDR3 loop: CASSYESYGYTF. CDR3 bases: TGTGCCAGCAGTTACGAAAGTTATGGCTACACCTTC.